This T cell receptor beta chain derives from a study of T cell responses to AZD1222 COVID-19 vaccine. TCRdb keeps only in-frame clones here, not all; method: immunoSEQ multiplex PCR. Altogether tens of thousands of clones are present, roughly 87% being singletons, with the ten largest covering roughly 17%. Germline V gives CDR1 SGHNT, CDR2 YYREEE (reference sequence). The CDR3 covers 14 residues. Between the trimmed V and J ends, which lost 1 base and 0 bases, there was a span of 8 bases. Study-wide points: Recipients of AZD1222 seropositive at baseline numbered only 5 or 6. White British people made up most donors, females outnumbered males, and clonal diversity was possibly underestimated.

As regards this clone: Its antigen is undetermined.

The V gene is TRBV5-4, the J gene TRBJ2-7, with D tentatively TRBD1 or TRBD2 (5 bases each). The sample here was peripheral blood, taken on day 0 of AZD1222 vaccination. This sequence originates from an adult in good health. For the CDR3, the DNA is TGTGCCAGCAGCTTGCGGGGCGTCTCCTACGAGCAGTACTTC. This sequence encodes CASSLRGVSYEQYF.